This entry lists 10 T cell receptor beta chains sequenced from one sample in a study of PD-L1 blockade in urothelial cancer. Sequenced by immunoSEQ multiplex PCR; TCRdb stores in-frame clones only, minus some. The sample yields 95,000 to 100,000 clones, roughly 84% seen once. Noted time point: pretreatment peripheral blood. The sequencing here drew on PBMCs, taken around atezolizumab (anti-PD-L1) treatment. Receptors originate from a man in his sixties with urothelial cancer.

The chain recombines TRBV5-4 with TRBJ2-2; D is perhaps TRBD2 (6 bases). This CDR3 contains 16 residues. V was shortened by 4 bases and J by 4 bases, with 17 bases between the two germline ends. The germline V gene has CDR1 SGHNT and CDR2 YYREEE (reference sequence). CDR3 region: CASSGEVETVTGELFF. In DNA form, the CDR3 reads TGTGCCAGCAGCGGGGAGGTTGAGACAGTCACCGGGGAGCTGTTTTTT.

This clone appeared a single time. V and J are TRBV11-2 and TRBJ2-3; 9 bases are shared with TRBD1. The J segment lost 4 bases and the V segment lost 10 bases, leaving 9 bases of the junction unmatched. CDR3 size: 14 residues. In germline, CDR1 is SGHAT, CDR2 FQNNGV. CDR3 in amino acids: CATGEQGAADTQYF. DNA for the CDR3: TGTGCCACCGGAGAACAGGGGGCAGCAGATACGCAGTATTTT.

This clone was found once. V is TRBV11-2 and J is TRBJ2-3; 7 bases match TRBD2. CDR1 is SGHAT and CDR2 is FQNNGV in the germline V gene. This CDR3 spans 15 amino acids. Losses at the gene ends were 2 bases for V and 4 bases for J; bases not matched to a gene: 6. The CDR3 nucleotides are TGTGCCAGCAGCTTAATACTAGCGTTTGCAGATACGCAGTATTTT. Its protein product is CASSLILAFADTQYF.

The V call is TRBV7-2, the J call TRBJ2-7; 7 bases are shared with TRBD2. Trimming at V came to 5 bases and at J to 3 bases, leaving 7 bases not matched to a gene. CDR3 length: 14 amino acids. Per germline, CDR1 SGHTA and CDR2 FQGNSA. The CDR3 bases are TGTGCCAGCAGCGGGGGGGGGTCCGACTACGAGCAGTACTTC. Translation gives CASSGGGSDYEQYF.

V is TRBV6-1 and J is TRBJ2-2, with TRBD1 matching 8 bases. V was pared by 5 bases and J by 4 bases, with 3 bases of the junction left unmatched. Germline loops: CDR1 MNHNS, CDR2 SASEGT. The CDR3 consists of 14 residues. CDR3 region: CASSRTGSTGELFF. Here the CDR3 DNA reads TGTGCCAGCAGTAGGACAGGGTCCACCGGGGAGCTGTTTTTT.

This clone came up once. The chain links TRBV27 to TRBJ2-7; D is undetermined. Germline lookup yields CDR1 MNHEY and CDR2 SMNVEV (reference sequence). The CDR3 is 15 amino acids. V was shortened by 3 bases and J by 6 bases, with 18 bases between the two germline ends. The CDR3 coding sequence is TGTGCCAGCAGTTTCGACCCCGGCGCCCTAGGCGAGCAGTACTTC. This translates into CASSFDPGALGEQYF.

The gene calls are TRBV29-1 and TRBJ1-1, with TRBD1 matching over 7 bases. In germline, CDR1 is SQVTM, CDR2 ANQGSEA. The V gene end was trimmed by 6 bases and the J gene end by 4 bases; junction bases not matched to a gene: 11. This CDR3 has 14 residues. The CDR3 DNA sequence: TGCAGCGTCCTAAAGGCAGGGGGAGCCACTGAAGCTTTCTTT. Translated, it gives CSVLKAGGATEAFF.

The chain joins TRBV7-9 to TRBJ2-2, with a possible D match to TRBD1 (6 bases). V was cut by 5 bases and J by 6 bases, with 13 bases left in between. CDR3 length: 14 residues. Germline V gene sequence: CDR1 SEHNR, CDR2 FQNEAQ (reference sequence). The DNA of the CDR3 is TGTGCCAGCAGCACGGCCACAGGGTCCGGGGAGCTGTTTTTT. Encoded protein: CASSTATGSGELFF.

The gene calls are TRBV6-1 and TRBJ1-1, with 7 bases matching TRBD1. Germline-derived CDR1 and CDR2 are MNHNS and SASEGT. The CDR3 is made up of 15 amino acids. The V segment lost 4 bases and the J segment 5 bases; nucleotides outside the gene matches: 10. CDR3 residues: CASSAAKGAVTEAFF. CDR3 coding DNA: TGTGCCAGCAGTGCTGCGAAGGGGGCGGTTACTGAAGCTTTCTTT.

The chain uses TRBV6-6 and TRBJ1-2, with D tentatively TRBD1 (5 bases). CDR1 and CDR2 (germline): MNHNY, SVGAGI (reference sequence). This CDR3 has 16 amino acids. Trimming took 6 bases from V and 0 from J, leaving 17 bases between them. CDR3 DNA sequence: TGTGCCAGCAGCCAGACAGATGGGGTAGCTAACTATGGCTACACCTTC. It is translated as CASSQTDGVANYGYTF.